This T cell receptor (beta chain) emerged from a study of T-cell memory formation after mild COVID-19. This clonotype was counted between two and nine times. Its antigen remains unidentified. Constant-segment primers served in 5'RACE that generated TCR alpha and TCR beta cDNA libraries bearing sample barcodes and UMIs. TCRdb reanalysed the 5' RACE reads using MiXCR and keeps one entry per CDR3 protein. This sample carries hundreds of thousands of distinct CDR3 sequences, 25% to 30% of them seen once, and the ten largest clones take about 13%. The study's findings and limits: Those CD4+ clones that contracted were mainly in CM and EM (CD8+ ones in EMRA). Within pre-infection memory, some responding clones were found, suggesting cross-reactive memory joined.

The source material was PBMCs or a T cell subset sorted from them (not recorded which). The sequence was obtained from an adult woman who had mild COVID-19 (a few samples of this study predate the infection). Cell type and time point are not known.

CDR3 in DNA: TGTGCCACTGGACAGGGAGAGACCCAGTACTTC. It yields the protein CATGQGETQYF. The J gene is TRBJ2-5, the V gene TRBV24-1, with TRBD1 matching 8 bases. V lost 10 bases, J lost 4 bases, and 1 base stayed unmatched. The CDR3 covers 11 residues. CDR1 KGHDR and CDR2 SFDVKD come from the germline V gene.